Presented here are 21 T cell receptor beta chains from one specimen sequenced in a study of blood T cell repertoires in COVID-19. TCRdb keeps only in-frame clones here, not all; method: immunoSEQ multiplex PCR. Found here are about 200,000 clones, 75% to 85% of them singletons; the top ten hold about 13%. Sequenced: peripheral blood. The receptors originated from a human donor in a cohort sampled during active COVID-19.

The chain combines TRBV7-2 with TRBJ2-7; 11 bases map to TRBD2. The ends lost 4 bases at V and 1 base at J; junction bases unmatched: 6. The CDR3 is made up of 16 amino acids. Per the germline V gene, CDR1 is SGHTA and CDR2 is FQGNSA. CDR3 nucleotides: TGTGCCAGCAGCTCCTTAGCGGGAGGGATTTCCTACGAGCAGTACTTC. Translation gives CASSSLAGGISYEQYF.

The chain is built from TRBV28 and TRBJ1-5; no definite D call. Looked up from germline, CDR1 is MDHEN and CDR2 is SYDVKM. The CDR3 runs 13 residues. V gave up 3 bases and J gave up 14 bases, with 17 bases separating them. CDR3 in amino acids: CASSFGSPGIKHF. In DNA form, the CDR3 reads TGTGCCAGCAGTTTTGGGTCGCCGGGGATTAAGCATTTT.

This chain uses TRBV11-2 with TRBJ2-5; 8 nucleotides align to TRBD1. Trimming at V came to 3 bases and at J to 4 bases, leaving 4 bases not matched to a gene. CDR1 and CDR2 from the germline V gene are SGHAT and FQNNGV. The CDR3 runs to 14 residues. The CDR3 DNA follows: TGTGCCAGCAGCTTCGGGACAGGCGGAGAGACCCAGTACTTC. This codes for CASSFGTGGETQYF.

V and J are TRBV15 and TRBJ2-7, with D uncertain. V was trimmed by 1 base and J by 2 bases, leaving 9 bases between them. The CDR3 is 14 amino acids. The germline CDR1 and CDR2 sequences are LNHNV and YYDKDF (reference sequence). This chain's CDR3 is CATSRGWAPYEQYF. Written as DNA, the CDR3 is TGTGCCACCAGCAGAGGGTGGGCCCCCTACGAGCAGTACTTC.

This chain uses TRBV21-1 with TRBJ1-3. TRBV21-1 is listed as a pseudogene. This CDR3 spans 14 amino acids. The CDR3 DNA follows: TGTGCCAGCAGCAATGAGCTCTCTGGAAACACCATATATTTT. Translated: CASSNELSGNTIYF.

The chain has TRBV12-5 and TRBJ1-2; tentatively, D is TRBD1 (6 bases). Trimming removed 5 bases from V and 2 bases from J, with 12 bases in between. The length of the CDR3 is 14 residues. Germline CDR1 is LGHNT and CDR2 is FRNRAP. CDR3 residues: CASGPWTANYGYTF. In nucleotides, the CDR3 is TGTGCTAGTGGTCCCTGGACAGCCAACTATGGCTACACCTTC.

A word on this clone: An end of the junction does not agree with germline; a read error may underlie this. The rearrangement links TRBV9 to TRBJ2-7; TRBD2 agrees at 11 bases. Germline V gene lookup returns CDR1 SGDLS and CDR2 YYNGEE. The CDR3 extends over 14 amino acids. In DNA, the CDR3 is TGTGCCAGCAGCGCCTCCGGGACTAGCGGTCGCGTGAACTTC. It yields the protein CASSASGTSGRVNF. Supplemented by reference TRBV9 and TRBJ2-7, the full variable domain reads DSGVTQTPKHLITATGQRVTLRCSPRSGDLSVYWYQQSLDQGLQFLIQYYNGEERAKGNILERFSAQQFPDLHSELNLSSLELGDSALYFCASSASGTSGRVNFGPGTRLTVT.

The chain joins TRBV5-1 to TRBJ1-4, with TRBD1 as a possible D gene (6 bases). The CDR3 spans 16 residues. Trimming pared 4 bases from V and 5 bases from J, leaving 18 bases between. Germline V gene lookup returns CDR1 SGHRS and CDR2 YFSETQ. The CDR3 is CASSAELTGMNEKLFF. The CDR3 bases are TGCGCCAGCAGCGCCGAACTGACAGGAATGAATGAAAAACTGTTTTTT.

This clone was counted a single time. The chain is built from TRBV5-5 and TRBJ1-4, with D possibly being TRBD1 (5 bases). Germline values: CDR1 SGHKS, CDR2 YYEKEE (reference sequence). V shed 3 bases and J shed 2 bases, with 14 bases lying between them. The CDR3 covers 16 residues. In DNA form, the CDR3 reads TGTGCCAGCAGCTCCAGGGCTCAGGACACTAATGAAAAACTGTTTTTT. This translates into CASSSRAQDTNEKLFF.

J is TRBJ2-5 and V is TRBV29-1; the D is unclear. Per the germline V gene, CDR1 is SQVTM and CDR2 is ANQGSEA. Trimming pared 0 bases from V and 5 bases from J, leaving 10 bases between. The CDR3 spans 13 residues. The CDR3, as DNA: TGCAGCGTTGAAGAATATACATCCGAGACCCAGTACTTC. Protein product: CSVEEYTSETQYF.

The CDR3 sequence is CARSGTGRVRCKNIQYF. CDR3 sequence (DNA): TGCGCCAGGTCCGGGACAGGGAGGGTCCGGTGCAAAAACATTCAGTACTTC. The chain carries TRBV10-1 and TRBJ2-4; 9 bases map to TRBD1. Trimming took 9 bases from V and 3 from J; bases not matched to a gene: 15. The germline gives CDR1 WNHNN, CDR2 SYGVQD (reference sequence). This CDR3 comprises 17 residues.

This rearrangement joins TRBV27 to TRBJ2-5, with 13 bases aligning to TRBD2. Germline lookup yields CDR1 MNHEY and CDR2 SMNVEV (reference sequence). V trimming: 5 bases; J trimming: 5 bases; junction bases outside the gene matches: 5. This CDR3 comprises 15 residues. The CDR3 spells CASSRTSGRPETQYF. Here the CDR3 DNA reads TGTGCCAGCAGTCGGACTAGCGGGAGACCTGAGACCCAGTACTTC.

V gene TRBV3-1 (or the pseudogene TRBV3-2) combines with J gene TRBJ2-5; no clear D. Trimming stripped 10 bases from V and 3 bases from J, with 18 bases between. CDR3 length equals 14 residues. Per germline, CDR1 LGHDT and CDR2 YNNKEL (reference sequence). The CDR3 region has the DNA TGTGCCACCTCCCCTTTGTCGGAGAAAGAGACCCAGTACTTC. It translates to CATSPLSEKETQYF.

V and J are TRBV3-1 (or the pseudogene TRBV3-2) and TRBJ1-4, with a possible D match to TRBD1 (5 bases). The CDR3 spans 14 residues. The germline V gene has CDR1 LGHDT and CDR2 YNNKEL (reference sequence). With 4 bases removed from V and 6 bases from J, the gap between germline ends came to 12 bases. For the CDR3, the DNA is TGTGCCAGCAGCCCGGGGGAAGTACATGAAAAACTGTTTTTT. Protein product: CASSPGEVHEKLFF.

This clone came up a few times. The J gene is TRBJ2-7, the V gene TRBV10-2; 12 nucleotides line up with TRBD2. V lost 4 bases, J lost 1 base, and 5 bases stayed unmatched. CDR3 length: 16 amino acids. Germline V lookup: CDR1 WSHSY, CDR2 SAAADI. The CDR3 loop reads CASSGSGTSGSYEQYF. DNA of the CDR3: TGCGCCAGCAGTGGATCCGGGACTAGCGGGTCCTACGAGCAGTACTTC.

The J gene is TRBJ1-1, the V gene TRBV10-1; D not certain. The CDR3 consists of 15 residues. Germline assignment: CDR1 WNHNN and CDR2 SYGVQD (reference sequence). Trimming shortened V by 4 bases and J by 0 bases, and 12 bases separated the two germline ends. This chain's CDR3 is CASSGKQTLNTEAFF. CDR3 nucleotides: TGCGCCAGCAGTGGGAAACAGACATTGAACACTGAAGCTTTCTTT.

The chain carries TRBV6-2 or TRBV6-3 and TRBJ2-1, with 7 bases matching TRBD2. Germline CDR1 and CDR2: MNHEY and SVGEGT. V shed 6 bases, J shed 0 bases, and the junction held 5 bases outside the gene matches. The CDR3 is made up of 15 amino acids. CDR3 sequence (DNA): TGTGCCAGCAGCCCCAGCGGGGACTCCTACAATGAGCAGTTCTTC. Amino acid sequence: CASSPSGDSYNEQFF.

This chain links TRBV4-1 with TRBJ2-2; the match to TRBD2 covers 7 bases. Per germline, CDR1 MGHRA and CDR2 YSYEKL. CDR3 size: 17 residues. J was trimmed by 1 base and V by 1 base; bases with no gene match: 6. CDR3 in amino acids: CASSQVGLAENTGELFF. The CDR3 DNA reads TGCGCCAGCAGCCAAGTCGGTCTAGCGGAGAACACCGGGGAGCTGTTTTTT.

V usage is TRBV21-1 and J usage is TRBJ2-7; the table calls TRBD2, which could not be checked here. TRBV21-1 is marked as a pseudogene. The CDR3 has 18 amino acids. The CDR3 region is CASSPYPPLAGRTYEQYF. For the CDR3, the DNA is TGTGCCAGCAGCCCTTACCCCCCACTAGCGGGAAGAACCTACGAGCAGTACTTC.

This clone was seen a few times. This rearrangement joins TRBV5-6 to TRBJ2-4; the match to TRBD1 covers 8 bases. The germline V gene has CDR1 SGHDT and CDR2 YYEEEE. V lost 1 base, J lost 0 bases, and 6 bases stayed unmatched. The CDR3 totals 17 residues. This CDR3 reads CASSLLRQGLAKNIQYF. The DNA of the CDR3 is TGTGCCAGCAGCTTGCTGAGACAGGGGTTAGCCAAAAACATTCAGTACTTC.

The V gene is TRBV28, the J gene TRBJ2-7; the D gene is possibly TRBD2 (6 bases). Germline CDR1 is MDHEN and CDR2 is SYDVKM. V was cut by 6 bases and J by 2 bases, with 14 bases left in between. This CDR3 contains 14 residues. DNA of the CDR3: TGTGCCAGCAGCGGCGGGGAGGCCGCCTACGAGCAGTACTTC. Its translation is CASSGGEAAYEQYF.